This TCR beta chain originates from a study of blood T cells in healthy people across ages. Study results and caveats: Investigators viewed diversity estimates from one million T cells as underestimates, the study reported.

Trimming at V came to 1 base and at J to 6 bases, leaving 6 bases not matched to a gene. This CDR3 region has 15 residues. Germline V CDR1 and CDR2: DFQATT, SNEGSKA (reference sequence). A second about 6 to 12 cycle PCR used barcoded and J-beta primers. Samples each returned at least 2.5 million CDR3-containing paired-end reads. TCRdb re-analysed the 5' RACE reads in MiXCR, keeping a single row per CDR3 protein. The sample holds some 930,000 distinct CDR3 sequences, approximately 32% seen once. This clonotype was observed many times. Its antigen remains unknown. This same sample was also part of a study on T cells of mothers and their children. As that study records: Slightly higher overlap, not significant, was seen in related mother-child pairs than in unrelated pairs.

This sequence joins TRBV20-1 and TRBJ1-6; 7 positions agree with TRBD1. Specimen: blood. The sequence came from a middle-aged woman in good health. The CDR3: CSARAKTGRNSPLHF. DNA of the CDR3: TGCAGTGCTAGAGCCAAGACAGGGCGTAATTCACCCCTCCACTTT.